These T cell receptor beta chains were read from a single sample in a study of human thymus T cells. Assay used: immunoSEQ multiplex PCR; TCRdb lists only in-frame clones, some missing. The repertoire holds under 95,000 clones, with approximately 95% as singletons. Sequenced sample: thymus tissue. The receptors were gathered from a girl under three years old with a congenital heart defect but otherwise immunologically healthy. Both conserved end residues are part of each CDR3. A D gene is named only where the DNA matches it firmly. Part of the rows lack a size; the others show once, few, many or a class for expanded clones.

CDR3nt	CDR3aa	len	d_gene	v_gene	j_gene	abundance
TGTGCCAGCAGCTTGCCCCACACCGACATGGAGAATGAGCAGTTCTTC	CASSLPHTDMENEQFF	16	NA	TRBV5-4	TRBJ2-1	NA
TGTGCCACCAGCTCAGCGGGGAGCTCCTACAATGAGCAGTTCTTC	CATSSAGSSYNEQFF	15	TRBD2	TRBV15	TRBJ2-1	NA
TGTGCCAGCAGCTTATCTCGCCGTGCCGGAAATGAGCAGTTCTTC	CASSLSRRAGNEQFF	15	NA	TRBV11-2	TRBJ2-1	NA
TGCGCCAGCAGCTCACGAACTCTACCTTGGTGCGAGCAGTACTTC	CASSSRTLPWCEQYF	15	NA	TRBV5-1	TRBJ2-7	NA
TGTGCCAGCAGCTTCGGACAGGGTCCTCGGGGCTACACCTTC	CASSFGQGPRGYTF	14	TRBD1	TRBV5-6	TRBJ1-2	once
TGCGCCAGCAGCTTGGGACGAGCGGGAGTTCTCTACGAGCAGTACTTC	CASSLGRAGVLYEQYF	16	TRBD2	TRBV5-1	TRBJ2-7	NA
TGTGCCAGCAGTTCCCCCAGGAATTCGGGGGCCAACGTCCTGACTTTC	CASSSPRNSGANVLTF	16	NA	TRBV2	TRBJ2-6	NA
TGTGCCAGCAGCTTGTCACTATCCGGACAGGGCACCGGGGAGCTGTTTTTT	CASSLSLSGQGTGELFF	17	TRBD1	TRBV5-6	TRBJ2-2	NA
TGTGCCAGCTCACCAGGGATCTCTGGGGCCAACGTCCTGACTTTC	CASSPGISGANVLTF	15	NA	TRBV18	TRBJ2-6	NA
TGTGCCAGCAGCCAAGGGCTACAGCGGGAGGGCCCGGACATTCAGTACTTC	CASSQGLQREGPDIQYF	17	TRBD2	TRBV4-2	TRBJ2-4	NA
TGTGCCAGCTCACCAGATTTTGGGGGATTGGGCCCGGCGCCTTACGAGCAGTACTTC	CASSPDFGGLGPAPYEQYF	19	NA	TRBV18	TRBJ2-7	NA
TGTGCCAGCAGTTTTCGTTCGAGCGGGAGTTGCGATACGCAGTATTTT	CASSFRSSGSCDTQYF	16	TRBD2	TRBV28	TRBJ2-3	once
TGCGCCAGCAGCCTGGCGGGGGGCAATGAGCAGTTCTTC	CASSLAGGNEQFF	13	TRBD2	TRBV5-1	TRBJ2-1	NA
TGTGCCAGCAGTGAAAGGTTGCAGGGATCCGAAGCTTTCTTT	CASSERLQGSEAFF	14	NA	TRBV25-1	TRBJ1-1	NA
TGCGCCAGCAGCCAAGATGTACCGACAGGTTCCCCCACTGAAGCTTTCTTT	CASSQDVPTGSPTEAFF	17	NA	TRBV4-1	TRBJ1-1	NA
TGTGCCAGCAGCTCCACTAATGGCAGGGGGGAGGATCAGCCCCAGCATTTT	CASSSTNGRGEDQPQHF	17	TRBD1	TRBV11-2	TRBJ1-5	NA
TGTGCCAGCAGTCTTCGGACTTTAGAGACCCAGTACTTC	CASSLRTLETQYF	13	NA	TRBV28	TRBJ2-5	NA
TGTGCCAGCAGCTTGAGTTCAGGAGCAGCGCCCGGGGAGCTGTTTTTT	CASSLSSGAAPGELFF	16	NA	TRBV7-2	TRBJ2-2	NA
TGTGCCAGCAGCCCTACACCCACAGATACGCAGTATTTT	CASSPTPTDTQYF	13	NA	TRBV11-3	TRBJ2-3	NA
TGTGCCAGCACCGGGACTAGCGGGCACACCGGGGAGCTGTTTTTT	CASTGTSGHTGELFF	15	TRBD2	TRBV28	TRBJ2-2	NA